These 21 T cell receptor beta chains were all obtained from the same sample, sequenced in a study of T cell repertoires in cytomegalovirus infection. Their antigens are not known. Each CDR3 protein gets one entry after TCRdb re-called the reads with MiXCR. The table lists 100,000 to 120,000 distinct CDR3 sequences, 30% of them singletons. This specimen consisted of CD8+ T cells from cultured PBMCs, obtained from culture after CMV antigen stimulation. The receptors were gathered from a human donor in good health (CMV status not recorded). Some clones in this sample may be carry-over from other donors' samples.

This clonotype has just a few counts. The chain couples TRBV7-9 to TRBJ2-5; 9 positions agree with TRBD1. V lost 5 bases and J lost 2; bases outside the gene matches: 3. CDR3 length: 14 amino acids. Looked up from germline, CDR1 is SEHNR and CDR2 is FQNEAQ (reference sequence). This CDR3 reads CASSADRGQETQYF. The CDR3 DNA follows: TGTGCCAGCAGCGCAGACAGGGGGCAAGAGACCCAGTACTTC.

This clonotype was detected ten times or more. V gene TRBV7-2 combines with J gene TRBJ2-7, with D possibly being TRBD1 or TRBD2 (6 bases each). Trimming stripped 5 bases from V and 2 bases from J, with 22 bases between. The CDR3 sequence is 17 residues long. Germline loops: CDR1 SGHTA, CDR2 FQGNSA. The CDR3 protein is CASSQNSPFGGAYEQYF. CDR3 sequence (DNA): TGTGCCAGCAGCCAAAATAGCCCTTTCGGGGGCGCCTACGAGCAGTACTTC.

The rearrangement uses TRBV5-3 and TRBJ2-3; 7 positions agree with TRBD2. TRBV5-3 counts as an open reading frame of uncertain function. Trimming took 8 bases from V and 2 from J; bases not matched to a gene: 11. This CDR3 contains 15 residues. CDR3 coding DNA: TGTGCCAGCCGCACGAGGCGGGGGACCACAGATACGCAGTATTTT. It codes for CASRTRRGTTDTQYF.

The V and J genes are TRBV7-6 and TRBJ1-3; D unclear. Looked up from germline, CDR1 is SGHVS and CDR2 is FNYEAQ. This CDR3 is built from 15 residues. Trimming cost V 6 bases and J 2 bases, with 14 bases left between them. The CDR3 DNA reads TGTGCCAGCAGGTCTTCGGACGGGGCTGGAAACACCATATATTTT. Its translation: CASRSSDGAGNTIYF.

The chain recombines TRBV10-3 with TRBJ2-5, with D possibly matching TRBD2 (7 bases). The ends were cut back, 6 bases at V and 6 bases at J, with 20 bases in the middle. Germline CDR1 ENHRY, CDR2 SYGVKD. This CDR3 region has 15 residues. CDR3 in amino acids: CAISALGEGVKTQYF. CDR3 bases: TGTGCCATCAGCGCCCTCGGGGAGGGGGTAAAGACCCAGTACTTC.

This clonotype has just a few counts. The chain has TRBV7-3 and TRBJ2-5; D unresolved. The V and J ends lost 7 bases and 4 bases respectively, with 7 bases between them. The CDR3 runs to 11 residues. Germline CDR1 reads SGHTA; CDR2 reads FQGTGA. The CDR3 loop reads CASNHSETQYF. CDR3 DNA: TGTGCCAGCAACCATTCAGAGACCCAGTACTTC. Drawing the rest from reference TRBV7-3 and TRBJ2-5, the complete variable domain is GAGVSQTPSNKVTEKGKYVELRCDPISGHTALYWYRQSLGQGPEFLIYFQGTGAADDSGLPNDRFFAVRPEGSVSTLKIQRTERGDSAVYLCASNHSETQYFGPGTRLLVL.

The V call is TRBV5-1, the J call TRBJ1-2; 8 bases line up with TRBD1. Germline V gene sequence: CDR1 SGHRS, CDR2 YFSETQ. The CDR3 totals 16 residues. V was pared by 0 bases and J by 5 bases, with 9 bases of the junction left unmatched. Written as DNA, the CDR3 is TGCGCCAGCAGCTTGGAGACAGGGGCTACGTCATATGGCTACACCTTC. It codes for CASSLETGATSYGYTF.

The chain is built from TRBV2 and TRBJ2-2, with 8 positions matching TRBD2. Germline assignment: CDR1 SNHLY and CDR2 FYNNEI. The CDR3 covers 15 residues. V was pared by 7 bases and J by 5 bases, with 9 bases of the junction left unmatched. The CDR3 protein is CASTERGPETGELFF. The CDR3, as DNA: TGTGCCAGCACGGAGCGGGGGCCAGAGACCGGGGAGCTGTTTTTT.

The rearrangement uses TRBV7-2 and TRBJ2-1, with 7 bases that match TRBD1. This CDR3 has 19 amino acids. Germline V gene data show CDR1 as SGHTA and CDR2 as FQGNSA. Trimming took 5 bases from V and 5 from J; bases not matched to a gene: 21. Here the CDR3 reads CASSANPFTGVWADNEQFF. The CDR3 region has the DNA TGTGCCAGCAGCGCCAACCCCTTTACAGGGGTCTGGGCCGACAATGAGCAGTTCTTC.

Here the CDR3 DNA reads TGTGCCAGCAGCCCTACCGGGAGCGAAAAACTGTTTTTT. Translated, it gives CASSPTGSEKLFF. This chain uses TRBV14 with TRBJ1-4; no reliable D call. The CDR3 spans 13 residues. Trimming cost V 4 bases and J 8 bases, with 11 bases left between them. From germline, CDR1 is SGHDN and CDR2 FVKESK.

V and J are TRBV27 and TRBJ1-5; D might be TRBD1 (6 bases). V lost 1 base and J 2 bases, leaving 12 bases between the germline ends. From germline, CDR1 is MNHEY and CDR2 SMNVEV (reference sequence). The CDR3 runs to 16 residues. The CDR3 nucleotides read TGTGCCAGCAGTTTATACGGTTACAGGGGCAATCAGCCCCAGCATTTT. Residues: CASSLYGYRGNQPQHF.

The chain combines TRBV19 with TRBJ1-1; unclear D gene. The CDR3 has 15 residues. Trimming stripped 3 bases from V and 4 bases from J, with 15 bases between. CDR1 and CDR2 (germline): LNHDA, SQIVND (reference sequence). The CDR3 DNA reads as TGTGCCAGTAGTATCGGTCGTACTGGGCGCACTGAAGCTTTCTTT. It codes for CASSIGRTGRTEAFF.

The chain couples TRBV4-2 to TRBJ1-1; unclear D gene. The CDR3 loop spans 16 amino acids. Between the trimmed V and J ends, which lost 5 bases and 2 bases, there was a span of 18 bases. Germline CDR1 is LGHNA and CDR2 is YNFKEQ. The CDR3, as DNA: TGTGCCAGCAGCGGAGTTTCGGTTGAGGGAAACACTGAAGCTTTCTTT. Translation gives CASSGVSVEGNTEAFF.

This clonotype has just a few counts. This rearrangement joins TRBV7-9 to TRBJ2-7; TRBD1 matches 7 bases. The J segment lost 3 bases and the V segment lost 5 bases, leaving 7 bases of the junction unmatched. In germline, CDR1 is SEHNR, CDR2 FQNEAQ (reference sequence). This CDR3 comprises 14 residues. In nucleotides, the CDR3 is TGTGCCAGCAGCCCGCCGACAGGGCACTACGAGCAGTACTTC. Residues: CASSPPTGHYEQYF.

This clonotype occurred a few times. V and J are TRBV2 and TRBJ1-3; 8 bases fit TRBD1. The CDR3 consists of 15 residues. The V and J ends lost 7 bases and 0 bases, in that order; junction bases with no gene match: 5. Germline V lookup: CDR1 SNHLY, CDR2 FYNNEI. CDR3 residues: CASIQGTGSGNTIYF. The CDR3 DNA reads as TGTGCCAGCATTCAAGGGACAGGCTCTGGAAACACCATATATTTT.

Only a few counts were recorded for this clonotype. The V call is TRBV12-3 or TRBV12-4, the J call TRBJ1-4; D uncertain. V shed 3 bases and J shed 1 base, with 15 bases lying between them. The CDR3 covers 17 residues. The CDR3 reads CASSFSPTERTNEKLFF. The CDR3 DNA reads as TGTGCCAGCAGTTTCTCTCCGACCGAGAGAACTAATGAAAAACTGTTTTTT.

This clonotype was counted at least ten times. J is TRBJ1-4 and V is TRBV3-1, with 11 bases matching TRBD1. The CDR3 loop spans 14 amino acids. V was pared by 3 bases and J by 7 bases, with 1 base of the junction left unmatched. Germline CDR1 is LGHDT and CDR2 is YNNKEL (reference sequence). CDR3 sequence (DNA): TGTGCCAGCAGCCAGGACAGGGGGCTTGAAAAACTGTTTTTT. Translation gives CASSQDRGLEKLFF.

The V and J genes are TRBV7-6 and TRBJ2-5; TRBD2 matches at 9 bases. Germline CDR1 reads SGHVS; CDR2 reads FNYEAQ. J was trimmed by 5 bases and V by 2 bases; bases with no gene match: 6. The CDR3 is 15 residues long. As DNA, the CDR3 is TGTGCCAGCAGCTTAAACCTAGCGGGGATGGAGACCCAGTACTTC. Its translation: CASSLNLAGMETQYF.

The chain uses TRBV5-1 and TRBJ1-2; D is ambiguous. The CDR3 is 14 amino acids. Germline CDR1 reads SGHRS; CDR2 reads YFSETQ. V was trimmed by 7 bases and J by 5 bases, leaving 18 bases between them. For the CDR3, the DNA is TGCGCCAGCCTGGACGAAACCAAAGGATATGGCTACACCTTC. Protein product: CASLDETKGYGYTF.

This clonotype has just a few counts. The chain employs TRBV6-5 and TRBJ2-1, with no clear D. The CDR3 contains 12 residues. CDR1 is MNHEY, CDR2 SVGAGI, per germline. Between the trimmed V and J ends, which lost 4 bases and 6 bases, there was a span of 7 bases. CDR3 sequence: CASSSNGNEQFF. In nucleotides, the CDR3 is TGTGCCAGCAGTTCCAACGGCAATGAGCAGTTCTTC.

This chain joins TRBV4-3 and TRBJ2-1, with 8 positions matching TRBD1. The CDR3 has 17 amino acids. J gave up 7 bases and V 0 bases, and 11 bases lay outside the gene matches. The V gene's germline CDR1 is LGHNA and CDR2 YSLEER. As DNA, the CDR3 is TGCGCCAGCAGCCAAGATCCCCGCGGACAGGGAGGTAATGAGCAGTTCTTC. Protein product: CASSQDPRGQGGNEQFF.